The entry below gives a single TCR beta chain sequence along with its context. Its antigen target is currently unknown. The input lacks base qualities; no much larger clone sits a single base away. Sequences SGHKS (CDR1) and YYEKEE (CDR2) are obtained from the germline V gene (reference sequence). Measured from the cysteine to the phenylalanine, the CDR3 is 14 residues long. Here the CDR3 DNA is all that survives: 42 bases in frame from base 1. V is pruned by 4 bases and J by 6 bases, leaving 9 bases of the junction without a gene match. The cohort was made up of 500 to 800 healthy bone marrow donors. At the time of sampling, every cohort member was nominally healthy, though immune exposures that went unrecorded were likely present. The donor tested CMV seronegative, placing the donor among the 350 or so seronegative members of the cohort. Each donor provided a peripheral blood sample, and peripheral blood mononuclear cells were used for TCR beta sequencing. The Qiagen DNeasy Blood Extraction Kit was used to extract genomic DNA from the blood cell samples.

These data originate in a study of cytomegalovirus exposure and HLA in healthy donors (dated 2017 in TCRdb). Turning to the overall study: An earlier analysis of some 600 of the donors reported approximately 260 Gb of sequence data and around 110 million unique TCR beta sequences obtained from 150 million to 200 million T cells. Roughly 300 gigabases of sequencing data and around 85 million unique TCR sequences made up an early release that covered 500 to 650 HLA-typed donors. Of the 300 to 500 genotyped donors, 70% to 90% were placed in the genetic ancestry cluster associated with self-reported Caucasian donors. The study was designed to test whether signatures of past pathogen exposure could be identified by cataloging public T cell receptors. The T cell repertoires of under 700 subjects were profiled by immunosequencing and related to cytomegalovirus serostatus. Besides the first cohort of more than 650 subjects, a separate validation cohort made up of 120 or so different subjects was used. High-throughput TCR immunosequencing, statistical association of individual TCRs with disease status, and machine learning were combined to predict cytomegalovirus infection status. To study patterns of TCR occurrence, a later analysis re-analyzed previously published TCR beta repertoires from around 700 donors and added high-resolution HLA genotyping. The later analysis used no new phenotypic data to find candidate immune exposures, relying instead on TCR beta sequences and their occurrence across donors. An earlier analysis of approximately 580 of the donors used high-throughput TCR beta sequencing to judge whether each TCR beta V gene segment behaved as functional or pseudogenic. Donor age, sex, ethnicity and CMV serostatus were compiled together with the repertoire data. A later genetic analysis took genome-wide SNP genotypes for 398 of the 666 donors and used that subset as a discovery cohort. Every discovery cohort repertoire had been produced on one sequencing platform. Both class I and class II loci were covered by HLA typing, at four-digit resolution. Typing coverage differed by locus: A, B, C, DRB1 and DQB1 were typed in roughly 620-640 donors, DQA1 in approximately 520, DPA1 in some 600, and DPB1 in just under 480. About 5 DR-DQ haplotypes were handled as single units for association and clustering, since linkage in the cohort was strong. Among almost 400 genotyped donors of the cohort, an average of 235,054 unique TCR beta nucleotide sequences were sequenced per donor, around 18% of them non-productive.

Libraries were made using the immunoSEQ multiplex PCR assay. A mixture of 60 forward primers for TCR Vbeta segments and 13 reverse primers for TCR Jbeta segments was used in the multiplex PCR. The CDR3 region of rearranged TCR beta genes was amplified from genomic DNA by a multiplex PCR assay. The Illumina HiSeq System was used to sequence the amplified TCR beta libraries as 87-base-pair reads. The source study handled its data this way. Across the 670 or so repertoires, a later analysis counted 60 million to 90 million unique TCR beta chains, approximately 10 million of which were shared by at least two donors. To remove PCR and sequencing errors, raw reads were error-corrected and collapsed into unique sequences using a nearest-neighbor algorithm that merged closely related sequences. Alignment of CDR3 sequences to IMGT reference sequences was used to assign V, D and J gene segments. Each retained sequence needed at least a six-nucleotide match to both a V gene segment and a J gene segment. A rearrangement counted as productive if the CDR3 had no stop codons and remained in frame with V and J, and every other rearrangement counted as non-productive. CDR3 was defined by IMGT convention, running from the second conserved V-encoded cysteine to the conserved J-encoded phenylalanine. Sequences without an unambiguous match to a single V gene segment were excluded from the earlier analysis of about 640 of the donors. An earlier analysis of a few hundred of the donors called V segments functional above 56.7% productive rearrangements and segregating when the between-donor standard deviation exceeded 5%. To diagnose cytomegalovirus status from the catalog of TCR beta chain sequences, a statistical classification framework was built. A later analysis assigned V and J genes by comparing TCR nucleotide sequences with IMGT/GENE-DB human TR gene sequences. A later analysis assigned CDR3 sequences and most-parsimonious VDJ recombination scenarios with the TCRdist pipeline. In a later analysis, every TCR beta chain was defined by the combination of its CDR3 amino acid sequence and its V-gene family, and reads without a unique V-gene family were dropped. As a way to deal with suspected cross-contamination and a sequencing artifact, a later analysis dropped approximately 570 nucleotide sequences that were highly shared and had low generation probability. A later analysis calculated a clonal expansion index for each public chain from normalized within-repertoire ranks of inferred template counts. In a later analysis, generation probabilities were computed with a VDJ recombination model fitted to out-of-frame rearrangements, and the resulting probabilities were checked against IGoR. In a later analysis, TCR-TCR, TCR-HLA and TCR-CMV co-occurrence was scored with hypergeometric tests, and a repertoire-size bias correction was applied to TCR pairs. In a later analysis, false discovery rates were estimated by permuting HLA or CMV assignments 20 times. A later analysis grouped co-occurring TCRs with DBSCAN, adding TCRdist sequence similarity when clustering within HLA-allele-positive subsets. Repertoires with fewer than 30,000 or more than 120,000 public chains, plus five repertoires with anomalous nucleotide sharing, were excluded from co-occurrence clustering. TCRdb re-hosts the immuneACCESS table, in-frame sequences only. Its copies lack some clones; in the studies checked, an unresolved V gene accounts for under half of them, and the cause for the rest is not known. Clone size and the V and J calls come from that table; the DNA yielded D and trimming. Across this sample there are 150,000 to 200,000 clones, with just under 80% seen only once. The leading ten clones occupy 1.3% of the sample.

Summary of the overall study and its limitations: Most CMV-associated TCR beta chains appeared to be HLA-restricted in a later analysis, and the HLA associations seemed to be driven largely by CMV exposure. A later analysis reported that several top co-occurrence clusters appeared linked to parvovirus B19, influenza, CMV and Epstein-Barr virus. Sequencing depth was assumed to be roughly uniform across donors in the presence/absence analyses, though that assumption may not hold. Some IMGT-functional V segments, including TRBV6-2 and TRBV6-3, could not be distinguished by the 87-base-pair reads and were therefore excluded. Around 16 rarely observed V segments, including chromosome 9 orphons, were excluded from the earlier analysis of some 590 of the donors because counts were too low. In the study, about 150 TCR beta chains were listed as associated with cytomegalovirus. A later genetic analysis associated a missense DCLRE1C variant with V-gene and J-gene trimming of TCR beta chains, and an independent cohort replicated the association. When HLA alleles, especially DR and DQ, strongly co-occurred, TCR associations were difficult to assign to individual alleles. In an earlier analysis of more than 500 of the donors, most TCR beta V segments appeared in productive rearrangements about 87% or about 30% of the time, broadly matching IMGT annotations. Three of the identified cytomegalovirus-associated TCR beta chains were confirmed in vitro to be specific for cytomegalovirus antigens. Compared with equally common non-associated chains, HLA-associated TCR beta chains in a later analysis were more clonally expanded and had lower generation probabilities. Only TCR beta chains were sequenced in this cohort, and the absence of alpha or paired-chain data limited detectable features. Immune exposure information for the cohort was limited to CMV serostatus. A further reported finding was that TCR beta sequences accurately predicted the HLA-A and HLA-B alleles for most subjects in the first cohort. In a later analysis, TCR association rates were found to vary across HLA loci, with the most associated TCRs seen for DRB1 alleles and the fewest for HLA-C alleles. Correlated functional status among segregating V segments might reflect linkage disequilibrium, but an unknown experimental factor could not be ruled out. HLA typing was unavailable for some donors at each locus, so association tests used only the typed subset. The authors suggested that the approach could potentially be extended to other disease states and immunological phenotypes. Most TCR sequences were seen in very few donors, while some public TCRs were found in many individuals. A group of highly shared sequence variants was considered likely to be a technical artifact of the sequencing pipeline. In a later genetic analysis, fewer N-insertions in productive TCRs were reported among donors in an Asian-associated ancestry cluster than the roughly 700-donor mean. At a false discovery rate of 0.05, a later analysis linked around 15,000 TCR beta sequences to specific HLA alleles. The classifier was reported to diagnose cytomegalovirus status with high specificity and sensitivity in both the original and validation cohorts.

The clonotype comes from a woman aged 45-59 years in good health and CMV-seronegative. The sequenced material came from PBMCs. The V and J segments used are TRBV5-5 and TRBJ1-2; 7 nucleotides in the junction match TRBD1. The DNA sequence follows: TGTGCCAGCAGCCCGGTAACAGGGGCGAATGGCTACACCTTC. Translated, it gives CASSPVTGANGYTF.